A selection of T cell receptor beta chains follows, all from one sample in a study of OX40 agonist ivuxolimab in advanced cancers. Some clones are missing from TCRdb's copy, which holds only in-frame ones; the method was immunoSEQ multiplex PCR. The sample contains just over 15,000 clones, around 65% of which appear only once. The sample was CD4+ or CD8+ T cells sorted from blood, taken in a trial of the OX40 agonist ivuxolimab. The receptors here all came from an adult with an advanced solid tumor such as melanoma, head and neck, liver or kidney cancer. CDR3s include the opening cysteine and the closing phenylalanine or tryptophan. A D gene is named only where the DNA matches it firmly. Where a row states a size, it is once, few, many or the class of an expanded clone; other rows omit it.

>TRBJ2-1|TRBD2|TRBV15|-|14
CATSADLAGYQQFF
TGTGCCACCAGCGCCGATCTAGCGGGGTACCAGCAGTTCTTC
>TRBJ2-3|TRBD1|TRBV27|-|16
CASSFVPGQGTDTQYF
TGTGCCAGCAGTTTCGTACCGGGACAGGGGACAGATACGCAGTATTTT
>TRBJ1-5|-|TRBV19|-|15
CASIPDGDSNQPQHF
TGTGCCAGTATCCCAGATGGGGATAGCAATCAGCCCCAGCATTTT
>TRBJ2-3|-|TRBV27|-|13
CASSLICTDTQYF
TGTGCCAGCAGTTTGATTTGCACAGATACGCAGTATTTT
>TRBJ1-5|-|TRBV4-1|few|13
CASSQSRDQPQHF
TGCGCCAGCAGCCAGAGCAGGGATCAGCCCCAGCATTTT
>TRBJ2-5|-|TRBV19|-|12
CASSILDGTQYF
TGTGCCAGTAGTATTCTGGACGGGACCCAGTACTTC
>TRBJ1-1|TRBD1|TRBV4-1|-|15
CASSQGTGMGTEAFF
TGCGCCAGCAGCCAGGGGACAGGGATGGGCACTGAAGCTTTCTTT
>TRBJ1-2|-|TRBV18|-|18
CASSQSLSPGLLNYGYTF
TGTGCCAGCTCCCAAAGCTTGAGCCCAGGCTTACTTAACTATGGCTACACCTTC
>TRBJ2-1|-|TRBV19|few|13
CASSISSYNEQFF
TGTGCCAGTAGTATATCCTCCTACAATGAGCAGTTCTTC
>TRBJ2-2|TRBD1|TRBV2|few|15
CASSAGQGGTGELFF
TGTGCCAGCAGTGCTGGACAGGGAGGAACCGGGGAGCTGTTTTTT
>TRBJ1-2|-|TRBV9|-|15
CASSYPGRPSYGYTF
TGTGCCAGCAGTTACCCGGGACGACCTTCCTATGGCTACACCTTC
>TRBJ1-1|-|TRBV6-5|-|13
CASSYSGWIEAFF
TGTGCCAGCAGTTACTCGGGGTGGATTGAAGCTTTCTTT
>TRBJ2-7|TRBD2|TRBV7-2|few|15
CASTTLAGGGYEQYF
TGTGCCAGCACCACACTAGCGGGGGGGGGCTACGAGCAGTACTTC
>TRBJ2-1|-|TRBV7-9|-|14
CASSLAGPYNEQFF
TGTGCCAGCAGCTTAGCGGGACCTTACAATGAGCAGTTCTTC
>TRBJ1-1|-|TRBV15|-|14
CATSVKVGITEAFF
TGTGCCACCAGCGTCAAGGTTGGCATCACTGAAGCTTTCTTT
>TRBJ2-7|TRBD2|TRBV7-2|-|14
CASSTSGGAYEQYF
TGTGCCAGCAGCACTAGCGGGGGGGCCTACGAGCAGTACTTC
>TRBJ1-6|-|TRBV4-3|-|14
CASSQGQGFSPLHF
TGCGCCAGCAGCCAGGGACAAGGGTTTTCACCCCTCCACTTT
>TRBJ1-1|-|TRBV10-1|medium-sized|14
CASSENRLNTEAFF
TGCGCCAGCAGTGAAAACAGACTGAACACTGAAGCTTTCTTT
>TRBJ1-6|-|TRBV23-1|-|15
CASSVYRLTSSPLHF
TGCGCCAGCAGCGTATACAGGTTAACAAGCTCACCCCTCCACTTT
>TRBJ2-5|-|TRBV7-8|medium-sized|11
CASSDRETQYF
TGTGCCAGCAGCGATCGGGAGACCCAGTACTTC
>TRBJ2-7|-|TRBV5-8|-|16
CASSLEQYEPAYEQYF
TGTGCCAGCAGCTTGGAACAGTACGAACCCGCCTACGAGCAGTACTTC
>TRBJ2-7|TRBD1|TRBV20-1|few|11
CSARDARDSVF
TGCAGTGCTAGAGACGCTCGGGACAGTGTGTTC
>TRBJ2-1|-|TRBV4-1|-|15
CASSLVAGPYNEQFF
TGCGCCAGCAGCCTCGTGGCCGGTCCCTACAATGAGCAGTTCTTC
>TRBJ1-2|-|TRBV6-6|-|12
CASNRRPYGYTF
TGTGCCAGCAACCGGAGACCATATGGCTACACCTTC
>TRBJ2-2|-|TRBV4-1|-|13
CASSPSNTGELFF
TGCGCCAGCAGCCCCAGTAACACCGGGGAGCTGTTTTTT
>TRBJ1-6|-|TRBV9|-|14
CASSEMGYNSPLHF
TGTGCCAGCAGCGAAATGGGGTATAATTCACCCCTCCACTTT